This passage covers 25 T cell receptor beta chains from one sample sequenced in a study of blood T cells in healthy people across ages. A second PCR, run for roughly 7 to 11 cycles, used a sample-barcoded 5' primer plus a J-beta primer mix. TCRdb re-derived calls from the 5' RACE reads in MiXCR, one entry per CDR3 protein. Of about 570,000 distinct CDR3 sequences detected, 25% to 30% appear once; the ten largest clones hold approximately 17%. The sequenced material came from blood. These receptor sequences come from a woman in her seventies in good health.

The CDR3 sequence: CASSVSTGSYNEQFF. CDR3 bases: TGTGCCAGCAGCGTTAGCACCGGCAGCTACAATGAGCAGTTCTTC. This sequence joins TRBV9 and TRBJ2-1; no clear D gene. This CDR3 has 15 amino acids. CDR1 and CDR2 from the germline V gene are SGDLS and YYNGEE. Trimming took off 2 bases at V and 3 bases at J, with 12 bases between the two ends.

This chain uses TRBV6-6 with TRBJ2-1; possible D gene TRBD1, 5 bases. Trimming cost V 11 bases and J 11 bases, with 19 bases left between them. This CDR3 has 12 amino acids. In germline, CDR1 is MNHNY, CDR2 SVGAGI (reference sequence). Here the CDR3 DNA reads TGTGCCGCTGGGGCTGGGCAGCTGAAGCAGTTCTTC. Amino acids: CAAGAGQLKQFF.

This clonotype was observed at least ten times. The V gene is TRBV6-5, the J gene TRBJ2-3; unclear D gene. The V end was cut by 0 bases, the J end by 8 bases, with 15 bases between. The CDR3 totals 15 residues. The germline V gene has CDR1 MNHEY and CDR2 SVGAGI. DNA for the CDR3: TGTGCCAGCAGTTACTCGAGCCCGGCCAGAATTACGCAGTATTTT. It codes for CASSYSSPARITQYF.

In this sample, this clonotype turned up once. V usage is TRBV14 and J usage is TRBJ2-7, with D possibly TRBD1 on 5 matching bases. The CDR3 is 13 amino acids. Trimming took off 1 base at V and 3 bases at J, with 7 bases between the two ends. Germline CDR1 reads SGHDN; CDR2 reads FVKESK. The CDR3 protein is CASSQGGHYEQYF. CDR3 nucleotide sequence: TGTGCCAGCAGCCAAGGTGGACACTACGAGCAGTACTTC.

The chain links TRBV3-1 to TRBJ2-1; TRBD2 might be the D (5 bases). V shed 5 bases and J shed 3 bases, with 29 bases lying between them. Germline CDR1 LGHDT, CDR2 YNNKEL (reference sequence). This CDR3 region has 20 residues. The CDR3 DNA follows: TGTGCCAGCAGCGCTATGTTCCAAAGCACTAGTGTTCGATTCTACAATGAGCAGTTCTTC. Its translation is CASSAMFQSTSVRFYNEQFF.

This clonotype was seen more than once but under ten times. This chain connects TRBV7-2 to TRBJ2-5; possible D gene TRBD2, 5 bases. Near its end, the DNA agrees better with TRBJ2-7, so the J call may be wrong. Per the germline V gene, CDR1 is SGHTA and CDR2 is FQGNSA. The length of the CDR3 is 14 residues. The CDR3 sequence is CASSFSGRRYEQYF. CDR3 in DNA: TGTGCCAGCAGCTTCTCGGGGAGAAGATACGAGCAGTACTTC.

As to this clonotype: A junction end diverges from the germline sequence, so it may reflect a read error. The chain joins TRBV27 to TRBJ1-5; no definite D call. Germline assignment: CDR1 MNHEY and CDR2 SMNVEV (reference sequence). The CDR3 covers 13 residues. The CDR3 protein is CDSRLSVPGPQHF. CDR3 in DNA: TGTGACAGCAGGCTAAGCGTTCCAGGGCCCCAGCATTTT.

This clonotype appeared a few times. The chain is built from TRBV11-2 and TRBJ2-1, with 8 positions matching TRBD2. The ends lost 1 base at V and 6 bases at J; junction bases unmatched: 8. The CDR3 has 16 amino acids. CDR1 is SGHAT and CDR2 is FQNNGV in the germline V gene. CDR3 in amino acids: CASSLGGLVVGNEQFF. CDR3 nucleotide sequence: TGTGCCAGCAGCTTAGGGGGACTAGTGGTGGGCAATGAGCAGTTCTTC.

In its sample, this clonotype was seen a few times. The chain couples TRBV5-6 to TRBJ2-2; D is ambiguous. The germline gives CDR1 SGHDT, CDR2 YYEEEE. This CDR3 contains 14 residues. The V end lost 2 bases, the J end lost 4 bases, and 9 bases lay between the germline ends. CDR3 sequence: CASSLIPSTGELFF. DNA of the CDR3: TGTGCCAGCAGCTTAATTCCCAGCACCGGGGAGCTGTTTTTT.

The rearrangement links TRBV7-3 to TRBJ1-2, with 12 positions matching TRBD1. Germline CDR1 SGHTA, CDR2 FQGTGA. The CDR3 loop spans 16 amino acids. Trimming cost V 5 bases and J 4 bases; bases outside gene matches: 8. In nucleotides, the CDR3 is TGTGCCAGCAGCCCGGGACAGGGGGCGCGAATCTATGGCTACACCTTC. As protein: CASSPGQGARIYGYTF.

In its sample, this clonotype was seen once. This chain links TRBV20-1 with TRBJ1-1; 9 bases map to TRBD1. The CDR3 length is 15 residues. Germline CDR1 is DFQATT and CDR2 is SNEGSKA (reference sequence). Trimming cost V 0 bases and J 7 bases; bases outside gene matches: 9. CDR3 amino acids: CSARDLRTGESEAFF. The CDR3 DNA sequence: TGCAGTGCTAGAGACCTACGGACAGGGGAGAGTGAAGCTTTCTTT.

The chain couples TRBV7-7 to TRBJ2-5; 10 bases line up with TRBD2. The germline gives CDR1 SSHAT, CDR2 FNYEAQ (reference sequence). V was pared by 4 bases and J by 5 bases, with 7 bases of the junction left unmatched. There are 15 residues in the CDR3. The CDR3 DNA reads TGTGCCAGCAGCTCAACACTAGCGGGGACGGAGACCCAGTACTTC. As protein: CASSSTLAGTETQYF.

In its sample, this clonotype was seen a few times. This chain uses TRBV6-1 with TRBJ1-2; a possible D gene is TRBD1 (5 bases). The germline V gene has CDR1 MNHNS and CDR2 SASEGT. Trimming pared 0 bases from V and 8 bases from J, leaving 10 bases between. The CDR3 consists of 13 residues. This CDR3 reads CASSEAAGRGYTF. DNA of the CDR3: TGTGCCAGCAGTGAAGCCGCAGGGCGAGGCTACACCTTC.

The chain joins TRBV11-2 to TRBJ2-5, with D perhaps TRBD2 (7 bases). Per germline, CDR1 SGHAT and CDR2 FQNNGV. Trimming removed 1 base at V and 7 bases at J, with 16 bases between. The CDR3 has 15 amino acids. CDR3 bases: TGTGCCAGCAGCTTAGTCTTGCGGGGGCCCCTGACCCAGTACTTC. The encoded protein is CASSLVLRGPLTQYF. The entire variable domain, with the rest obtained from reference TRBV11-2 and TRBJ2-5, is as follows: EAGVAQSPRYKIIEKRQSVAFWCNPISGHATLYWYQQILGQGPKLLIQFQNNGVVDDSQLPKDRFSAERLKGVDSTLKIQPAKLEDSAVYLCASSLVLRGPLTQYFGPGTRLLVL.

With regard to this clonotype: One end of the junction does not line up with germline, which may come from a read error. V usage is TRBV7-9 and J usage is TRBJ1-3; TRBD1 aligns across 9 bases. CDR1 and CDR2 from the germline V gene are SEHNR and FQNEAQ (reference sequence). CDR3 length equals 18 residues. The DNA of the CDR3 is TGTGCCAGCAGCTCTGGACAGGGGACCCGATACTCTGGGAACACCATATATTTT. Translated, it gives CASSSGQGTRYSGNTIYF.

CDR3 DNA: TGTGCCAGCAGCCTCCCCGGACAGGGGGCTGGGGGCTACACCTTC. This codes for CASSLPGQGAGGYTF. This chain uses TRBV7-8 with TRBJ1-2; 11 bases fit TRBD1. After removal of 5 bases from V and 8 bases from J, the junction contained 10 bases not matched to a gene. The CDR3 is 15 residues long. CDR1 SGHVS and CDR2 FQNEAQ come from the germline V gene.

The chain's CDR3 is CSAGPRESNGGPGELFF. The CDR3 region has the DNA TGCAGTGCCGGACCCCGTGAGTCGAATGGCGGGCCCGGGGAGCTGTTTTTT. The rearrangement uses TRBV20-1 and TRBJ2-2; tentative D call: TRBD2 (5 bases). V lost 6 bases to trimming and J lost 6 bases, with 26 bases between them. Germline CDR1 reads DFQATT; CDR2 reads SNEGSKA (reference sequence). The CDR3 has 17 amino acids.

This clonotype was detected a few times. The V gene is TRBV7-3, the J gene TRBJ1-6; the D gene is possibly TRBD1 (6 bases). V lost 5 bases and J lost 7, with 15 bases in between. Germline V gene data show CDR1 as SGHTA and CDR2 as FQGTGA. The CDR3 loop spans 15 amino acids. The CDR3 DNA sequence: TGTGCCAGCAGCATTGGACAGATTGCAAATTCACCCCTCCACTTT. As protein: CASSIGQIANSPLHF.

This clonotype was picked up a small number of times. The chain has TRBV27 and TRBJ1-1; D not certain. The CDR3 is 12 residues long. Trimming shortened V by 7 bases and J by 6 bases, and 12 bases separated the two germline ends. From germline, CDR1 is MNHEY and CDR2 SMNVEV (reference sequence). In nucleotides, the CDR3 is TGTGCCAGCATGAGGGAGTACTCTGAAGCTTTCTTT. Protein: CASMREYSEAFF.

In this sample, this clonotype turned up a few times. The chain recombines TRBV12-3 or TRBV12-4 with TRBJ2-5; D is uncertain. V shed 3 bases and J shed 2 bases, with 4 bases lying between them. The CDR3 is 12 amino acids. The CDR3 DNA reads TGTGCCAGCAGTTTTATACAAGAGACCCAGTACTTC. This encodes CASSFIQETQYF.

This clonotype turned up a few times. This chain connects TRBV6-6 to TRBJ2-5; unclear D gene. CDR3 length equals 11 residues. Germline V gene data show CDR1 as MNHNY and CDR2 as SVGAGI (reference sequence). Trimming left V 8 bases short and J 3 bases short, with 7 bases between. The CDR3 bases are TGTGCCAGCGCACCGAAAGAGACCCAGTACTTC. Translation gives CASAPKETQYF.

This chain connects TRBV5-1 to TRBJ2-2; D possibly corresponds to TRBD2 (7 bases). V dropped 4 bases and J dropped 4 bases, with 14 bases sitting between them. The CDR3 has 15 residues. Germline CDR1 is SGHRS and CDR2 is YFSETQ. Here the CDR3 reads CASSPGGQATGELFF. CDR3 DNA: TGCGCCAGCAGCCCCGGGGGGCAAGCCACCGGGGAGCTGTTTTTT.

This clonotype has more than one count but fewer than ten. In DNA, the CDR3 is TGTGCCAGCAGCCTCCGTGGGACAGGGCCGGCTCTCACCTTC. Protein sequence: CASSLRGTGPALTF. The V call is TRBV7-2, the J call TRBJ1-2, with TRBD1 matching over 9 bases. CDR1 is SGHTA, CDR2 FQGNSA, per germline. CDR3 length: 14 residues. The V and J ends lost 5 bases and 13 bases, in that order; junction bases with no gene match: 14.

The chain joins TRBV6-6 to TRBJ1-1; D gene unclear. The CDR3 covers 15 residues. V lost 6 bases and J 2 bases, leaving 16 bases between the germline ends. CDR1 and CDR2 (germline): MNHNY, SVGAGI (reference sequence). CDR3: CASSSNSAGNTEAFF. In nucleotides, the CDR3 is TGTGCCAGCAGCTCCAATAGTGCGGGCAACACTGAAGCTTTCTTT.

The chain recombines TRBV10-3 with TRBJ2-1, with 11 bases fitting TRBD2. Germline V gene lookup returns CDR1 ENHRY and CDR2 SYGVKD. The CDR3 is 15 amino acids. V lost 6 bases to trimming and J lost 7 bases; unmatched junction nucleotides: 8. This CDR3 is CAISEGLAGGNEQFF. The CDR3 coding sequence is TGTGCCATCAGCGAGGGGCTAGCGGGAGGTAATGAGCAGTTCTTC.